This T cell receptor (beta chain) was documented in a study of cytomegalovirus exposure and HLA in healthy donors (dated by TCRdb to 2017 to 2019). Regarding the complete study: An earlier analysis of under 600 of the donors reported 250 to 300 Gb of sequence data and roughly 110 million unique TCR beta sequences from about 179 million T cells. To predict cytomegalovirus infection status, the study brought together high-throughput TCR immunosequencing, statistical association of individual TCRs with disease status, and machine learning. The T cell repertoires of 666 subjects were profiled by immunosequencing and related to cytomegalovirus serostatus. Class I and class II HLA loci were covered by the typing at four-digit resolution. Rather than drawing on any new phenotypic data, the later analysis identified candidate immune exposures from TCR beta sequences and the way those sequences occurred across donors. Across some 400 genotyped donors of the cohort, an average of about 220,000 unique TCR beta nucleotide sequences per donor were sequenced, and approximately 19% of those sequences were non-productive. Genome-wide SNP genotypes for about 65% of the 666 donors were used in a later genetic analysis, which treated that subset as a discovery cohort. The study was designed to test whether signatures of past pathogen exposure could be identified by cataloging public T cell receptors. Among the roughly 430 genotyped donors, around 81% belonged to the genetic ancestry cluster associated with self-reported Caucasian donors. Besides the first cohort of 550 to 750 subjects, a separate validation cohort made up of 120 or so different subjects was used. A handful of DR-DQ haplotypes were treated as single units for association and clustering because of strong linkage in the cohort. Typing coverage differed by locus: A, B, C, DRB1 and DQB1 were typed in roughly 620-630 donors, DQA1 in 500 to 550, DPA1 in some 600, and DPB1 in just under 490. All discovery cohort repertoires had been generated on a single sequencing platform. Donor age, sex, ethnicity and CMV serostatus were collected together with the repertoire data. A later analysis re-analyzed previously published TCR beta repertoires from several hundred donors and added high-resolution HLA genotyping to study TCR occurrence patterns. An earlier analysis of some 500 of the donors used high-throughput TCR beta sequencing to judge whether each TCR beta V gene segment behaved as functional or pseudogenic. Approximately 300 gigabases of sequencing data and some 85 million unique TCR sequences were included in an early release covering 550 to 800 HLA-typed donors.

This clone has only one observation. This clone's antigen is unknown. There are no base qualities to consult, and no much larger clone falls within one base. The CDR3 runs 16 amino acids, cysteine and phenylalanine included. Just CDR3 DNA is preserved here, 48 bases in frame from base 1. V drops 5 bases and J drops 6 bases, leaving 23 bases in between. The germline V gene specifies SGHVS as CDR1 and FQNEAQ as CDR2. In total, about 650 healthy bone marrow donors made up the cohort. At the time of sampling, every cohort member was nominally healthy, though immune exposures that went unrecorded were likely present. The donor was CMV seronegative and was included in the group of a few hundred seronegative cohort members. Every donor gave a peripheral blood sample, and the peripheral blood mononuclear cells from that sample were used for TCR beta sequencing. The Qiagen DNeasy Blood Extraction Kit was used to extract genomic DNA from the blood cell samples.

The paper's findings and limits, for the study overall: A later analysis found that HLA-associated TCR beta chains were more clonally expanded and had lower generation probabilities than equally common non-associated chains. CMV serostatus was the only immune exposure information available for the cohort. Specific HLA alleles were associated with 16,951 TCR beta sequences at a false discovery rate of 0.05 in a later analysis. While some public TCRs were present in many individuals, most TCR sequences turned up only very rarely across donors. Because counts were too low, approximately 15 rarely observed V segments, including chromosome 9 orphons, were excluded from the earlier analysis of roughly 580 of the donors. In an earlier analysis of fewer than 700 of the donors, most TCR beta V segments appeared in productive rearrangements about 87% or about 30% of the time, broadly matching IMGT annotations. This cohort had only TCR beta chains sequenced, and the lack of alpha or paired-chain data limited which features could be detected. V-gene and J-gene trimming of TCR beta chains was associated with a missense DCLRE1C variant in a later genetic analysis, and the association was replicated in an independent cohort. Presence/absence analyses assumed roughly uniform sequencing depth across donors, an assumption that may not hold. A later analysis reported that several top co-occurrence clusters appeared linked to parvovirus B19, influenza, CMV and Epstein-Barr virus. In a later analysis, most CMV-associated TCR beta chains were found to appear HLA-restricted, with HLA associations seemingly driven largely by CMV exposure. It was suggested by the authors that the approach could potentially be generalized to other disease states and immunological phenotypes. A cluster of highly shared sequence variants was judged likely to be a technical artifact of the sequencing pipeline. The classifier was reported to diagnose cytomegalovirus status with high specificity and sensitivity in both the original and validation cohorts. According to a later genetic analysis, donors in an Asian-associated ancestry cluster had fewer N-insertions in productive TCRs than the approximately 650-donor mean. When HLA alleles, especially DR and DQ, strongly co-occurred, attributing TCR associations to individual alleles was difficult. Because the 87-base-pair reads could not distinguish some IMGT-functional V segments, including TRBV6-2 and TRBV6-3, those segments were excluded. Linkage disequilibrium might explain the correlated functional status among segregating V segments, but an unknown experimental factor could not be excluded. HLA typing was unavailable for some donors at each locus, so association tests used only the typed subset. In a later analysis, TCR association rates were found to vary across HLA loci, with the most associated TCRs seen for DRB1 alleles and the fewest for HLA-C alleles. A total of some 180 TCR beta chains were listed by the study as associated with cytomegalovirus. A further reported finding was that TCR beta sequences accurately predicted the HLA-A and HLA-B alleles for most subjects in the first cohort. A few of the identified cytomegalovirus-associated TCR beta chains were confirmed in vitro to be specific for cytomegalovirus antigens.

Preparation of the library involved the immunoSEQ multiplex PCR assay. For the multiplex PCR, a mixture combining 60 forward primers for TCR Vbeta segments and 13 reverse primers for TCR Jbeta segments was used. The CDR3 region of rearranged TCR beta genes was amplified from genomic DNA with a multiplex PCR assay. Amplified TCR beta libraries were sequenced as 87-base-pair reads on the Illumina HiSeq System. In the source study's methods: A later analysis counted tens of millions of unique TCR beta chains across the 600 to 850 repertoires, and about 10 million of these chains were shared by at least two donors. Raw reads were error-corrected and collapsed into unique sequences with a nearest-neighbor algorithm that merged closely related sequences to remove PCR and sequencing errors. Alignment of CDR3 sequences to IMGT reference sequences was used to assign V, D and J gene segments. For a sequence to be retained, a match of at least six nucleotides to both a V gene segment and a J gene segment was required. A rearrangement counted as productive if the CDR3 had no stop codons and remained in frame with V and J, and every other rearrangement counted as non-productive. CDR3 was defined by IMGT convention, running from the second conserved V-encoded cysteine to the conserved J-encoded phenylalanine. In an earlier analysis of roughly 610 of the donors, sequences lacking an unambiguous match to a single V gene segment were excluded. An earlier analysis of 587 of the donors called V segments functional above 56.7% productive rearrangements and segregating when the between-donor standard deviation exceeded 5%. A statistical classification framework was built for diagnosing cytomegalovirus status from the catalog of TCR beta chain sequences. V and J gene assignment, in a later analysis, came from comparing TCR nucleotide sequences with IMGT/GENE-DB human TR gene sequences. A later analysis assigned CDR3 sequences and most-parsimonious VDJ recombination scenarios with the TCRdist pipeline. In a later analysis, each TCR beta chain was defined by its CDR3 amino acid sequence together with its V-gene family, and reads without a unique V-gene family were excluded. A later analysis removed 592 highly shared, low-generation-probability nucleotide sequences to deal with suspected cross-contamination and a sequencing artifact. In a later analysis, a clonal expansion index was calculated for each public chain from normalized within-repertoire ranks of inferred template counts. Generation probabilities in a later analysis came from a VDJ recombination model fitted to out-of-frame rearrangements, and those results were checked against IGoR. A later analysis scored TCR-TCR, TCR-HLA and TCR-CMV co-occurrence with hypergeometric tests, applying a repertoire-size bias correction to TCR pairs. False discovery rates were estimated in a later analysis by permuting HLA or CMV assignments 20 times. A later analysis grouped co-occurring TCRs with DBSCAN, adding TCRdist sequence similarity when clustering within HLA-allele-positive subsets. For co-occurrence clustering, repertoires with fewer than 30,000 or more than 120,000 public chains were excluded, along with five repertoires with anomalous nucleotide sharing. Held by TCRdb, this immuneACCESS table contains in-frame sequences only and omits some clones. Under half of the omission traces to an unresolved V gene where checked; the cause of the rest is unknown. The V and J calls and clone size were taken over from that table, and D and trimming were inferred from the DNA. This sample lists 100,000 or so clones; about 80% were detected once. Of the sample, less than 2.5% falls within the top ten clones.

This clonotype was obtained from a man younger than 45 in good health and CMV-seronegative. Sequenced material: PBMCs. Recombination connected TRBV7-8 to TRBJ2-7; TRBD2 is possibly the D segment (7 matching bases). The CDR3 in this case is CASSLKGGAGESEQYF. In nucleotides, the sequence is TGTGCCAGCAGCCTCAAGGGGGGCGCGGGAGAGTCCGAGCAGTACTTC.